This is a list of T cell receptor beta chains from one sample in a study of T-cell reconstitution after alpha-beta-depleted transplantation in children. TCRdb re-analysed the PCR reads in MiXCR, keeping a single row per CDR3 protein. The sample shows approximately 640,000 distinct CDR3 sequences, approximately 17% of them seen only once. The sample consisted of PBMCs from the stem cell graft donor, taken from the stem cell graft. These receptors were obtained from a human donor who donated a stem cell graft to a child with acute myeloid leukemia. The CDR3 runs from the conserved cysteine through the conserved F or W. Fields, in order: clone size, J gene, V gene, D gene, CDR3 DNA, CDR3 protein. The D gene is left open where the match is weak. Expanded clones are given a class, and other clones once, few, many or no size at all.

clone size: .; J gene: TRBJ1-2; V gene: TRBV5-6; D gene: .; CDR3 DNA: TGTGCCAGCTCTTCAGTCGGGGGGCCTAGGGATGGCTACACCTTC; CDR3 protein: CASSSVGGPRDGYTF
clone size: .; J gene: TRBJ1-3; V gene: TRBV12-3/TRBV12-4; D gene: .; CDR3 DNA: TGTGCCAGCAGTTTCTCGGGACAAGAAAACACCATATATTTT; CDR3 protein: CASSFSGQENTIYF
clone size: few; J gene: TRBJ2-7; V gene: TRBV12-3/TRBV12-4; D gene: .; CDR3 DNA: TGTGCCAGCAGTCTAAAGGCGGGTTTCGAGCAGTACTTC; CDR3 protein: CASSLKAGFEQYF
clone size: .; J gene: TRBJ2-3; V gene: TRBV5-4; D gene: TRBD1; CDR3 DNA: TGTGCCAGCAGTACGGGACAGACACTAGATACGCAGTATTTT; CDR3 protein: CASSTGQTLDTQYF
clone size: .; J gene: TRBJ1-1; V gene: TRBV7-2; D gene: .; CDR3 DNA: TGTGCCAGCAGCCCCTTAGGGTTTGAAGCTTTCTTT; CDR3 protein: CASSPLGFEAFF
clone size: few; J gene: TRBJ2-1; V gene: TRBV4-2; D gene: .; CDR3 DNA: TGTGCCAGCAGCCAAGATAAGACTGGGGCTTCCTACAATGAGCAGTTCTTC; CDR3 protein: CASSQDKTGASYNEQFF
clone size: many; J gene: TRBJ2-5; V gene: TRBV29-1; D gene: .; CDR3 DNA: TGCAGCGTTGTCGGCGTATCCCAAGAGACCCAGTACTTC; CDR3 protein: CSVVGVSQETQYF
clone size: .; J gene: TRBJ2-1; V gene: TRBV29-1; D gene: TRBD1; CDR3 DNA: TGCAGTGGACAGGTAGGGGACTCCTACAATGAGCAGTTCTTC; CDR3 protein: CSGQVGDSYNEQFF
clone size: .; J gene: TRBJ1-5; V gene: TRBV4-1; D gene: .; CDR3 DNA: TGCGCCAGCAGCCACCCCGGGACGGAGTATCAGCCCCAGCATTTT; CDR3 protein: CASSHPGTEYQPQHF
clone size: .; J gene: TRBJ2-7; V gene: TRBV23-1; D gene: .; CDR3 DNA: TGCGCCAGCAGTCAACGGTACTACCCCTACTACGAGCAGTACTTC; CDR3 protein: CASSQRYYPYYEQYF
clone size: few; J gene: TRBJ2-7; V gene: TRBV7-2; D gene: TRBD2; CDR3 DNA: TGTGCCAGCAGCTCCCCGGCTAGCGGATCCTACGAGCAGTACTTC; CDR3 protein: CASSSPASGSYEQYF
clone size: .; J gene: TRBJ2-2; V gene: TRBV5-1; D gene: TRBD1; CDR3 DNA: TGCGCCAGCAGCTGGACCGGGACAGAAACCTCGCCACGGCTGTTTTTT; CDR3 protein: CASSWTGTETSPRLFF
clone size: many; J gene: TRBJ1-2; V gene: TRBV12-3/TRBV12-4; D gene: .; CDR3 DNA: TGTGCCAGCAGTTTAAGGGGTGGCTACACCTTC; CDR3 protein: CASSLRGGYTF
clone size: .; J gene: TRBJ2-3; V gene: TRBV14; D gene: .; CDR3 DNA: TGTGCCAGCAGCCGAAAGCCGGCCGGGCGCACAGATACGCAGTATTTT; CDR3 protein: CASSRKPAGRTDTQYF
clone size: .; J gene: TRBJ2-5; V gene: TRBV6-2/TRBV6-3; D gene: .; CDR3 DNA: TGTGCCAGCAGCCCCGGAGCCACCCAGTACTTC; CDR3 protein: CASSPGATQYF
clone size: .; J gene: TRBJ2-3; V gene: TRBV12-5; D gene: .; CDR3 DNA: TGTGCTAGTGGTTTCCCCGCGGGACAGAGCACAGATACGCAGTATTTT; CDR3 protein: CASGFPAGQSTDTQYF